Listed below are T cell receptor beta chains from one sample, sequenced in a study of T cells after yellow fever vaccination. TCRdb itself ran the 5' RACE reads through MiXCR, one entry per CDR3 protein. The sample shows 200,000 to 300,000 distinct CDR3 sequences, roughly 13% of them seen only once. This specimen consisted of CD4+ T cells sorted from PBMCs, obtained 45 days after the yellow fever booster vaccination. The receptors were gathered from a man aged 30 to 45 who received the YFV17D yellow fever vaccine. The CDR3 runs from the conserved cysteine through the conserved F or W. The D gene is left open where the match is weak. The size entry is marked missing in some rows and otherwise reads once, few, many or a size class.

d_call	v_call	clone_size	j_call	cdr3_aa	cdr3_nt
-	TRBV21-1	-	TRBJ2-1	CASTKGLYNEQFF	TGTGCCAGCACCAAGGGGCTTTACAATGAGCAGTTCTTC
-	TRBV5-1	few	TRBJ2-1	CASNIYDNEQFF	TGCGCCAGCAACATCTACGACAATGAGCAGTTCTTC
-	TRBV5-8	-	TRBJ2-7	CASSLQGGSNEQYF	TGTGCCAGCAGCTTGCAGGGAGGTTCTAACGAGCAGTACTTC
TRBD1	TRBV7-2	few	TRBJ2-5	CASSLGTGSTQYF	TGTGCCAGCAGCTTGGGGACAGGCTCCACCCAGTACTTC
-	TRBV6-1	-	TRBJ2-4	CASSGMGRHIQYF	TGTGCCAGCAGTGGAATGGGGCGGCACATTCAGTACTTC
TRBD1	TRBV7-2	-	TRBJ2-1	CASSLVSTGADEQFF	TGTGCCAGCAGCTTAGTAAGCACAGGGGCAGATGAGCAGTTCTTC
-	TRBV5-1	-	TRBJ1-6	CASSYGNSPLHF	TGCGCCAGCAGTTATGGAAATTCACCCCTCCACTTT
-	TRBV12-3/TRBV12-4	-	TRBJ2-7	CASSLNRVRYEQYF	TGTGCCAGCAGTCTCAACAGGGTTAGGTACGAGCAGTACTTC
TRBD2	TRBV28	few	TRBJ2-7	CASSLPSAGVGEQYF	TGTGCCAGCAGTCTCCCCTCGGCGGGAGTAGGCGAGCAGTACTTC
-	TRBV4-3	many	TRBJ2-5	CASSQESTSSRETQYF	TGCGCCAGCAGCCAAGAAAGTACTAGCTCTCGAGAGACCCAGTACTTC
TRBD2	TRBV20-1	few	TRBJ2-1	CSASGRVRLSSYNEQFF	TGCAGTGCCAGCGGGAGGGTTCGCCTTAGCTCCTACAATGAGCAGTTCTTC
-	TRBV29-1	few	TRBJ2-7	CSVQTGGNEQYF	TGCAGCGTCCAGACAGGTGGGAACGAGCAGTACTTC
TRBD2	TRBV7-8	many	TRBJ2-7	CASSLTAGGSYEQYF	TGTGCCAGCAGCTTAACAGCGGGAGGATCCTACGAGCAGTACTTC
-	TRBV20-1	many	TRBJ2-3	CSARLAGNTDTQYF	TGCAGTGCTAGACTGGCGGGTAACACAGATACGCAGTATTTT
-	TRBV12-3/TRBV12-4	few	TRBJ1-5	CASSLASGSSNQPQHF	TGTGCCAGCAGTTTAGCCTCAGGGAGTAGCAATCAGCCCCAGCATTTT
-	TRBV28	-	TRBJ2-3	CASRRGGDTQYF	TGTGCCAGCAGGAGGGGGGGCGATACGCAGTATTTT
TRBD2	TRBV7-2	-	TRBJ2-7	CASSPGRGGPYEQYF	TGTGCCAGCAGCCCGGGACGGGGGGGGCCCTACGAGCAGTACTTC
-	TRBV6-1	few	TRBJ1-5	CASSGGNPNQPQHF	TGTGCCAGCAGTGGGGGTAATCCTAATCAGCCCCAGCATTTT
TRBD1	TRBV12-3/TRBV12-4	-	TRBJ1-2	CASSPGTGGGYTF	TGTGCCAGCAGCCCCGGGACAGGGGGTGGCTACACCTTC
-	TRBV7-9	-	TRBJ2-6	CASIRTGGANVLTF	TGTGCCAGCATCAGGACGGGTGGGGCCAACGTCCTGACTTTC
-	TRBV20-1	few	TRBJ2-3	CSAPGITDTQYF	TGCAGTGCTCCGGGGATCACAGATACGCAGTATTTT
-	TRBV20-1	few	TRBJ2-7	CSGAGASYEQYF	TGCAGTGGCGCTGGAGCTTCGTACGAGCAGTACTTC
TRBD2	TRBV29-1	few	TRBJ2-5	CSGTSGQETQYF	TGCAGCGGGACTAGCGGTCAAGAGACCCAGTACTTC
-	TRBV21-1	few	TRBJ1-2	CASSKGLGNDYGYTF	TGTGCCAGCAGCAAGGGTCTGGGGAACGACTATGGCTACACCTTC
TRBD1	TRBV4-2	-	TRBJ1-6	CASSRDRTDNSPLHF	TGTGCCAGCAGCCGGGACAGGACCGATAATTCACCCCTCCACTTT
-	TRBV28	few	TRBJ1-5	CATGRQSARNQPQHF	TGTGCCACGGGAAGACAGTCAGCTCGGAATCAGCCCCAGCATTTT
TRBD1	TRBV28	few	TRBJ2-7	CASSNAPGTGGYEQYF	TGTGCCAGCAGTAACGCCCCTGGGACAGGGGGGTACGAGCAGTACTTC
-	TRBV5-1	few	TRBJ2-2	CASTGLATNTGELFF	TGCGCCAGCACCGGGCTAGCGACGAACACCGGGGAGCTGTTTTTT
-	TRBV20-1	-	TRBJ2-1	CSALPQNLFNEQFF	TGCAGTGCTCTTCCACAGAACCTGTTTAATGAGCAGTTCTTC
-	TRBV4-3	-	TRBJ2-3	CASSQDGTGTDTQYF	TGCGCCAGCAGCCAAGACGGGACGGGCACAGATACGCAGTATTTT
TRBD2	TRBV11-2	-	TRBJ2-2	CASSLDPIAGGGNTGELFF	TGTGCCAGCAGCTTAGACCCTATAGCGGGAGGGGGGAACACCGGGGAGCTGTTTTTT
-	TRBV9	-	TRBJ2-2	CASSWGEEGGELFF	TGTGCCAGCAGCTGGGGAGAAGAAGGCGGGGAGCTGTTTTTT
-	TRBV27	-	TRBJ2-7	CASSHRDVRTQYF	TGTGCCAGCAGTCACAGGGACGTACGGACGCAGTACTTC
TRBD1	TRBV7-2	-	TRBJ2-2	CASSTWDRNTGELFF	TGTGCCAGCAGCACTTGGGACAGGAACACCGGGGAGCTGTTTTTT
-	TRBV15	-	TRBJ2-7	CATSRGAGSSYEQYF	TGTGCCACCAGCAGAGGGGCAGGGAGCTCCTACGAGCAGTACTTC
-	TRBV4-3	-	TRBJ2-7	CASSSGIKDEQYF	TGCGCCAGCAGCTCCGGGATCAAGGACGAGCAGTACTTC
-	TRBV28	few	TRBJ2-3	CASSLFGTDTQYF	TGTGCCAGCAGTTTGTTTGGCACAGATACGCAGTATTTT